These 23 T cell receptor beta chains were all obtained from the same sample, sequenced in a study of response to subunit inactivated influenza vaccine. TCRdb itself ran the RT-PCR reads through MiXCR, one entry per CDR3 protein. This table has 450,000 to 600,000 distinct CDR3 sequences, about 7.2% appearing once. The sequencing used PBMCs from blood, collected around 25 months after vaccination. All receptors derive from a man aged 50 to 69 who received an inactivated influenza vaccine.

The table lists this clonotype with many counts. The J gene is TRBJ1-1, the V gene TRBV29-1; 7 bases line up with TRBD1. The trim removed 7 bases at V and 0 bases at J, leaving 8 bases unmatched. Germline CDR1 SQVTM, CDR2 ANQGSEA. There are 14 residues in the CDR3. CDR3 in amino acids: CSAQGDNLNTEAFF. The CDR3 nucleotides read TGCAGCGCCCAGGGGGACAACTTGAACACTGAAGCTTTCTTT. The full variable domain, in which reference TRBV29-1 and TRBJ1-1 provide the parts outside the CDR3, is SAVISQKPSRDICQRGTSLTIQCQVDSQVTMMFWYRQQPGQSLTLIATANQGSEATYESGFVIDKFPISRPNLTFSTLTVSNMSPEDSSIYLCSAQGDNLNTEAFFGQGTRLTVV.

This clonotype was seen a few times. V usage is TRBV12-3 or TRBV12-4 and J usage is TRBJ1-6; D is unresolved. The germline V and J ends were trimmed by 3 bases and 8 bases, with 17 bases remaining between them. This CDR3 region has 16 residues. The chain's CDR3 is CASSLVGAPSHSPLHF. CDR3 coding DNA: TGTGCCAGCAGTTTGGTCGGAGCCCCTTCACATTCACCCCTCCACTTT.

The J gene is TRBJ2-3, the V gene TRBV20-1; D tentatively fits TRBD1 or TRBD2 (5 bases each). This CDR3 region has 16 residues. Trimming removed 4 bases at V and 2 bases at J, with 19 bases between. Germline V lookup: CDR1 DFQATT, CDR2 SNEGSKA (reference sequence). This chain's CDR3 is CSATEGFGGVTDTQYF. The CDR3 nucleotides read TGCAGTGCTACAGAAGGTTTTGGGGGAGTCACAGATACGCAGTATTTT.

This clonotype was seen more than once but under ten times. The rearrangement links TRBV5-1 to TRBJ2-1; 8 nucleotides align to TRBD2. The CDR3 covers 15 residues. V gave up 4 bases and J gave up 5 bases; unmatched junction bases: 8. Germline values: CDR1 SGHRS, CDR2 YFSETQ. Here the CDR3 reads CASSPGGGTHNEQFF. As DNA, the CDR3 is TGCGCCAGCAGCCCGGGGGGGGGTACCCACAATGAGCAGTTCTTC.

This clonotype was picked up many times. The rearrangement links TRBV18 to TRBJ2-1, with D uncertain. CDR1 and CDR2 from the germline V gene are KGHSH and LQKENI. V gave up 2 bases and J gave up 2 bases, with 7 bases separating them. The CDR3 spans 14 residues. CDR3 residues: CASSPIGTYNEQFF. The CDR3 nucleotides are TGTGCCAGCTCACCAATCGGTACCTACAATGAGCAGTTCTTC.

This clonotype appeared many times. The chain recombines TRBV7-2 with TRBJ2-1, with D possibly being TRBD2 (5 bases). CDR1 and CDR2 from the germline V gene are SGHTA and FQGNSA. Trimming left V 5 bases short and J 11 bases short, with 13 bases between. CDR3 length: 12 amino acids. CDR3 sequence (DNA): TGTGCCAGCAGCCCGGACCCGACTAAGCAGTTCTTC. Its protein is CASSPDPTKQFF.

The chain is built from TRBV10-3 and TRBJ2-5, with D possibly TRBD2 on 6 matching bases. Germline V CDR1 and CDR2: ENHRY, SYGVKD. The CDR3 loop spans 15 amino acids. V lost 3 bases and J lost 4, with 15 bases in between. CDR3 residues: CAISDPGLSRETQYF. For the CDR3, the DNA is TGTGCCATCAGTGACCCGGGACTTTCTAGAGAGACCCAGTACTTC.

This chain uses TRBV15 with TRBJ2-2; D not resolved. Per germline, CDR1 LNHNV and CDR2 YYDKDF (reference sequence). Trimming took 1 base from V and 7 from J, leaving 4 bases between them. The CDR3 runs 12 residues. DNA of the CDR3: TGTGCCACCAGCAGAGTTGGCGGGGAGCTGTTTTTT. This encodes CATSRVGGELFF.

This clonotype was counted only a few times. The chain combines TRBV5-1 with TRBJ2-2; TRBD2 agrees at 11 bases. The CDR3 covers 17 residues. Germline V lookup: CDR1 SGHRS, CDR2 YFSETQ. Losses at the gene ends were 4 bases for V and 1 base for J; bases not matched to a gene: 6. CDR3 nucleotides: TGCGCCAGCAGCCCCAATAGCGGGAGGGAGAACACCGGGGAGCTGTTTTTT. The encoded protein is CASSPNSGRENTGELFF.

This clonotype was detected only a few times. At one of its ends the junction is not consistent with the germline gene, which may arise from a read error. The chain uses TRBV4-2 and TRBJ2-3; no reliable D call. Germline assignment: CDR1 LGHNA and CDR2 YNFKEQ. This CDR3 spans 17 amino acids. The CDR3 region is CASSQDARWSGTDTQYF. The CDR3 coding sequence is TGCGCCAGCAGCCAAGATGCTCGGTGGTCTGGCACAGATACGCAGTATTTT.

This clonotype was observed a handful of times. The rearrangement joins TRBV28 to TRBJ2-1, with D possibly being TRBD2 (7 bases). This CDR3 region has 17 residues. V was pared by 10 bases and J by 0 bases, with 22 bases between. Germline V gives CDR1 MDHEN, CDR2 SYDVKM. The CDR3 DNA sequence: TGTGCCACCTCTCTGCGGGGGCATGATCCCTCCTACAATGAGCAGTTCTTC. Amino acids: CATSLRGHDPSYNEQFF.

This clonotype was seen repeatedly, ten times or more. J is TRBJ2-1 and V is TRBV6-4; 9 bases are shared with TRBD2. Germline V gene sequence: CDR1 MRHNA, CDR2 SNTAGT. V lost 8 bases and J lost 2; bases outside the gene matches: 7. This CDR3 region has 15 residues. As DNA, the CDR3 is TGTGCCAGCGCTCGGACTAGCGAGGCCTACAATGAGCAGTTCTTC. This sequence encodes CASARTSEAYNEQFF.

This clonotype was seen repeatedly, ten times or more. The gene calls are TRBV5-1 and TRBJ1-2; 7 nucleotides match TRBD1. The CDR3 sequence is 14 residues long. The trim removed 0 bases at V and 4 bases at J, leaving 3 bases unmatched. The germline V gene encodes CDR1 SGHRS and CDR2 YFSETQ. The CDR3 is CASSLGGQIYGYTF. CDR3 in DNA: TGCGCCAGCAGCTTGGGGGGACAGATCTATGGCTACACCTTC.

This clonotype was seen ten or more times. The chain uses TRBV12-3 or TRBV12-4 and TRBJ1-5; 7 nucleotides agree with TRBD1. J gave up 2 bases and V 4 bases, and 5 bases lay outside the gene matches. The CDR3 has 15 residues. This CDR3 reads CASSSGGLGNQPQHF. In DNA form, the CDR3 reads TGTGCCAGCAGTTCAGGGGGGCTTGGCAATCAGCCCCAGCATTTT.

V and J are TRBV6-2 or TRBV6-3 and TRBJ2-5; D is perhaps TRBD1 (6 bases). Germline loops: CDR1 MNHEY, CDR2 SVGEGT. The V and J ends lost 7 bases and 5 bases respectively, with 20 bases between them. The CDR3 extends over 15 amino acids. The CDR3 DNA follows: TGTGCCAGCAAAAGAGCGTCGACAGGTTGGGAGACCCAGTACTTC. Its translation is CASKRASTGWETQYF.

Ten or more counts support this clonotype. The rearrangement uses TRBV4-2 and TRBJ2-5; D possibly corresponds to TRBD1 (6 bases). The V gene's germline CDR1 is LGHNA and CDR2 YNFKEQ. Deletions cut 1 base from V and 5 bases from J, with 11 bases between. This CDR3 region has 14 residues. The CDR3 DNA reads as TGTGCCAGCAGCCAAGTAGGCAGGGGCGAGACCCAGTACTTC. Translated, it gives CASSQVGRGETQYF.

This clonotype was counted only a few times. The chain is built from TRBV7-3 and TRBJ2-3; the match to TRBD2 covers 12 bases. CDR1 and CDR2 (germline): SGHTA, FQGTGA. This CDR3 is built from 18 residues. V shed 1 base and J 5 bases; nucleotides not matched to a gene: 10. CDR3 nucleotide sequence: TGTGCCAGCAGCTTAAGGGAACTAGCGGGAGGCTCGGGAGATACGCAGTATTTT. Its protein is CASSLRELAGGSGDTQYF.

Ten or more counts support this clonotype. The chain is built from TRBV6-5 and TRBJ1-1; D gene unclear. CDR1 MNHEY and CDR2 SVGAGI come from the germline V gene. V was clipped by 2 bases and J by 1 base, with 5 bases between them. The CDR3 spans 13 residues. CDR3 sequence (DNA): TGTGCCAGCAGTTACCGACAGAACACTGAAGCTTTCTTT. Its translation is CASSYRQNTEAFF.

The chain joins TRBV5-1 to TRBJ2-3, with a possible D match to TRBD2 (5 bases). V was shortened by 4 bases and J by 2 bases, with 14 bases between the two germline ends. The CDR3 consists of 15 residues. From germline, CDR1 is SGHRS and CDR2 YFSETQ. CDR3 protein: CASSVIGDYTDTQYF. The CDR3 DNA follows: TGCGCCAGCAGCGTAATAGGAGACTACACAGATACGCAGTATTTT.

Only a few counts were recorded for this clonotype. V usage is TRBV3-1 and J usage is TRBJ2-1; D is unresolved. This CDR3 is built from 12 residues. V lost 9 bases and J lost 6, with 12 bases in between. Germline V gene lookup returns CDR1 LGHDT and CDR2 YNNKEL (reference sequence). The CDR3 DNA sequence: TGTGCCAGTCGAAGGGCGGCCAATGAGCAGTTCTTC. Translation gives CASRRAANEQFF.

The CDR3 bases are TGCGCCAGCAGCTTGGAGTCAGGTTCAGGGGAGCAGTACTTC. Translated, it gives CASSLESGSGEQYF. V gene TRBV5-1 combines with J gene TRBJ2-7, with D possibly matching TRBD1 (5 bases). Per the germline V gene, CDR1 is SGHRS and CDR2 is YFSETQ. V shed 0 bases and J shed 7 bases, with 14 bases lying between them. The CDR3 is 14 residues long.

J is TRBJ2-7 and V is TRBV6-6; no clear D gene. Germline-derived CDR1 and CDR2 are MNHNY and SVGAGI (reference sequence). CDR3 length equals 13 residues. V was pared by 1 base and J by 3 bases, with 7 bases between. In DNA form, the CDR3 reads TGTGCCAGCAGTTACTTTGGGGACTACGAGCAGTACTTC. This gives the protein CASSYFGDYEQYF.

This clonotype has a count of ten or more. The V and J genes are TRBV28 and TRBJ1-1; D ambiguous. Germline loops: CDR1 MDHEN, CDR2 SYDVKM. The CDR3 runs 12 residues. The V and J ends lost 6 bases and 0 bases respectively, with 5 bases between them. CDR3 sequence reads: CASSFLNTEAFF. CDR3 in DNA: TGTGCCAGCAGCTTTTTGAACACTGAAGCTTTCTTT.